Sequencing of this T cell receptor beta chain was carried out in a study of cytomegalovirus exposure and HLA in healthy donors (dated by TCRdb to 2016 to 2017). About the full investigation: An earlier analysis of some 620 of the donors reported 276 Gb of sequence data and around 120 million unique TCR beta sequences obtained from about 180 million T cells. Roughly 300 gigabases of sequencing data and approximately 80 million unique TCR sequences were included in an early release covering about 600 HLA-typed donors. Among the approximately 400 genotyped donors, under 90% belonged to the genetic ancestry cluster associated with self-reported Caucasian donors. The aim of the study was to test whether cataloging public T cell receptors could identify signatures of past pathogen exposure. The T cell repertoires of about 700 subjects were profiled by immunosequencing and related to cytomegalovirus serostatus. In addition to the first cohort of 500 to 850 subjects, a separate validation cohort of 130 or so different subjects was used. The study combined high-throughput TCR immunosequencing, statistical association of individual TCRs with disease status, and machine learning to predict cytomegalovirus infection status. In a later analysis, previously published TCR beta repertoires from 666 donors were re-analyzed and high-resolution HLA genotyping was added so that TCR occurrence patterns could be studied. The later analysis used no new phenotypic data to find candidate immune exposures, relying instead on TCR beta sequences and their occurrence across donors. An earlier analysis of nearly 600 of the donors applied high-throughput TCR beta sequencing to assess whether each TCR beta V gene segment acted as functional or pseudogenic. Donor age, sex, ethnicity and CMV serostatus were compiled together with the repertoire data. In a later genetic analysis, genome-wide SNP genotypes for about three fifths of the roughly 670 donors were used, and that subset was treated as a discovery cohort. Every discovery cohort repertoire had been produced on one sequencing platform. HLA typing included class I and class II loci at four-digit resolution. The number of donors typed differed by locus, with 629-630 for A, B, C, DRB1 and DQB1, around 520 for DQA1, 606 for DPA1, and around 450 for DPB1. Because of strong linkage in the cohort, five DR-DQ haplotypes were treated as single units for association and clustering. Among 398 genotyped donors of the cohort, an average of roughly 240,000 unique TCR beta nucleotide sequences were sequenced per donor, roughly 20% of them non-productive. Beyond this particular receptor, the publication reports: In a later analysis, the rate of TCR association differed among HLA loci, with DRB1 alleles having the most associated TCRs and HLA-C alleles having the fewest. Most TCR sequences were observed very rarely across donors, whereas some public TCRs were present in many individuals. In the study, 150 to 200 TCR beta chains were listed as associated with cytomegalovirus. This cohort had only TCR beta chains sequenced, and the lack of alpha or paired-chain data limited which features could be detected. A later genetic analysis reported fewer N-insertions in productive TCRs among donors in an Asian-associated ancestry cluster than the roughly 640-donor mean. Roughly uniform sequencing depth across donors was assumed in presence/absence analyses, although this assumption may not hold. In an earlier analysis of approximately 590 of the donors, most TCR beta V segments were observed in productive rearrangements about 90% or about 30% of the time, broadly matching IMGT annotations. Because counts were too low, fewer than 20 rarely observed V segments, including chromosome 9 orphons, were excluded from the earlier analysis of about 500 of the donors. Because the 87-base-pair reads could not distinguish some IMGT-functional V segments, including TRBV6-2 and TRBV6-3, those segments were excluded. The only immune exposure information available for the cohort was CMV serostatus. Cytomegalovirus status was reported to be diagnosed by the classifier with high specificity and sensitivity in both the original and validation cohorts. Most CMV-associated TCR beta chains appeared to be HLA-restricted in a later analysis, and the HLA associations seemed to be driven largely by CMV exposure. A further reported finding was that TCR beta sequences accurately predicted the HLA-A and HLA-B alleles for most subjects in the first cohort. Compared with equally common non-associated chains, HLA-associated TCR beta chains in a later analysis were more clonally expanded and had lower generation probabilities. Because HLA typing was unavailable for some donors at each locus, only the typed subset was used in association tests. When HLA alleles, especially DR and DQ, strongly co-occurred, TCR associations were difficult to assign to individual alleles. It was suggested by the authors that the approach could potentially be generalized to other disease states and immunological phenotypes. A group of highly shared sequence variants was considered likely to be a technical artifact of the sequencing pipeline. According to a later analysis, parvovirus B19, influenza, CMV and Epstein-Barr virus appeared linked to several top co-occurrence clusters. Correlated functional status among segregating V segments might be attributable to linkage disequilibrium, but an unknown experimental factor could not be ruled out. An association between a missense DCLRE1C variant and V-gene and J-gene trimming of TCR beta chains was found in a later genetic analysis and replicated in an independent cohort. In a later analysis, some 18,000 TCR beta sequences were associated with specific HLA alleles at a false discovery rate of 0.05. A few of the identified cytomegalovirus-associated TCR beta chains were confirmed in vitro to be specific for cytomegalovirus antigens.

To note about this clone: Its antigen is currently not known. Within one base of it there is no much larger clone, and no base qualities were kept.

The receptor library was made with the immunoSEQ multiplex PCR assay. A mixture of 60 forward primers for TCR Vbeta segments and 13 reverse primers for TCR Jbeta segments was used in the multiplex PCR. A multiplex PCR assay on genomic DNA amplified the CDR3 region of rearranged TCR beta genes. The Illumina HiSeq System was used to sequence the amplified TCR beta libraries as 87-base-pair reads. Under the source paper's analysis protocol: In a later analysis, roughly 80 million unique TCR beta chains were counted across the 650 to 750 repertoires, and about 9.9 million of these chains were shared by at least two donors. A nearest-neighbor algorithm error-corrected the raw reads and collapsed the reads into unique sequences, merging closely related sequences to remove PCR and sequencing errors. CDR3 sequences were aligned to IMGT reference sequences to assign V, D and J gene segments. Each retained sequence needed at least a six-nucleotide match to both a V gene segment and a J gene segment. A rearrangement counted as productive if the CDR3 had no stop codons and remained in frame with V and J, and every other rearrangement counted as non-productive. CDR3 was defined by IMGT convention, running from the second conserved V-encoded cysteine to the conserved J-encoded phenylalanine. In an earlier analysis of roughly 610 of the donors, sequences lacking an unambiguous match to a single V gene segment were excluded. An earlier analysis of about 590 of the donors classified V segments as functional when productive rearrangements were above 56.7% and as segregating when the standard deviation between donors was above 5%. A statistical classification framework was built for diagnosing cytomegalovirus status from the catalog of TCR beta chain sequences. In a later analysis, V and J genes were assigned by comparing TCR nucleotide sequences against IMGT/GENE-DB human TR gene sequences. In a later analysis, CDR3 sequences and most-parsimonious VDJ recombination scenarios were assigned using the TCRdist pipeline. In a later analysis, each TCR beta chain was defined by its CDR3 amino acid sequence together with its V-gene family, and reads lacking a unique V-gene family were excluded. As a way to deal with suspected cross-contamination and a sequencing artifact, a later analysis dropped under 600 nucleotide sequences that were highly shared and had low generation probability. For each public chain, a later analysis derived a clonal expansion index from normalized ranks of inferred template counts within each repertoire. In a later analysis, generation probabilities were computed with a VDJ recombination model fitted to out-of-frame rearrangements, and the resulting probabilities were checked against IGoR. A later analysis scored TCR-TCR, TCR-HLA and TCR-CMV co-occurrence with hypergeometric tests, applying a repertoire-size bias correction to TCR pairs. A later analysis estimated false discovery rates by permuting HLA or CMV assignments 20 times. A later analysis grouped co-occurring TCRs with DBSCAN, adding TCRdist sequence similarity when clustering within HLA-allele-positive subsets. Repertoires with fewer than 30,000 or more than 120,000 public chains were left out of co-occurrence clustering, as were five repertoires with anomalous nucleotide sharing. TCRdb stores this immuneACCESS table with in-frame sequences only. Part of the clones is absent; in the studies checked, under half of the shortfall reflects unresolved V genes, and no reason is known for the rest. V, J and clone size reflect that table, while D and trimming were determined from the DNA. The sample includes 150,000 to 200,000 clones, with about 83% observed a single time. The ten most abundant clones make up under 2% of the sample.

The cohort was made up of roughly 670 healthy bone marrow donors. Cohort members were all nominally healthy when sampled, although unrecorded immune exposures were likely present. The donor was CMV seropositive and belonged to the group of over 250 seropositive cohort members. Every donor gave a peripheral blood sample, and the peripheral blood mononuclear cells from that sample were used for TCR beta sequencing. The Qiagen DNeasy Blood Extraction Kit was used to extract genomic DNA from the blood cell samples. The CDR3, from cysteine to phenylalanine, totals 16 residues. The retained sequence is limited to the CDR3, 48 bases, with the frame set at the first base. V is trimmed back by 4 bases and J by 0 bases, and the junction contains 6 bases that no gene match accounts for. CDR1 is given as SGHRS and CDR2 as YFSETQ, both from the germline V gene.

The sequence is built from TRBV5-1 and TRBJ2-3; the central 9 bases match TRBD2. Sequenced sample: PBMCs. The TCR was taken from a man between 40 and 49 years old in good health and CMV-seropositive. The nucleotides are TGCGCCAGCAGCGGACCTAGCGGGACTAGCACAGATACGCAGTATTTT. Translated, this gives CASSGPSGTSTDTQYF.